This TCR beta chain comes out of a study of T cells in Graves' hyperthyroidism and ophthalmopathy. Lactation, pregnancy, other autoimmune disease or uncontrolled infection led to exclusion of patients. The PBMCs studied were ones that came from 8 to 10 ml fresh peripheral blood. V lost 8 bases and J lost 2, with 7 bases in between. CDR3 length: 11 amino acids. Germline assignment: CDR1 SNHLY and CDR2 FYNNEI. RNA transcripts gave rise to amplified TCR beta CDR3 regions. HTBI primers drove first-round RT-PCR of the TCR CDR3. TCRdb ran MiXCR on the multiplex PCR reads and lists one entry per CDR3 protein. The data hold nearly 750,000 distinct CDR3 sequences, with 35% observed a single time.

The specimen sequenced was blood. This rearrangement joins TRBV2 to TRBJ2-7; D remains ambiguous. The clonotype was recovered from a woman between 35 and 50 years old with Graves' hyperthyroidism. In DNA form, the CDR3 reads TGTGCCAGCCCCCCCGCCTACGAGCAGTACTTC. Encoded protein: CASPPAYEQYF.